The next 8 T cell receptor beta chains were all read from a single sample in a study of OX40 agonist ivuxolimab in advanced cancers. TCRdb keeps only in-frame clones here, not all; method: immunoSEQ multiplex PCR. The sample carries about 100,000 clones, approximately 94% recorded once. Sequences were derived from CD4+ or CD8+ T cells sorted from blood, sampled in a trial of the OX40 agonist ivuxolimab. The source is an adult with an advanced solid tumor such as melanoma, head and neck, liver or kidney cancer.

The V call is TRBV6-5, the J call TRBJ1-1, with D unresolved. The V end lost 5 bases, the J end lost 0 bases, and 10 bases lay between the germline ends. The CDR3 covers 14 residues. Germline lookup yields CDR1 MNHEY and CDR2 SVGAGI. CDR3 amino acids: CASSRITVNTEAFF. The CDR3, as DNA: TGTGCCAGCAGTCGAATTACAGTGAACACTGAAGCTTTCTTT.

V and J are TRBV16 and TRBJ1-5; D is undetermined. Germline values: CDR1 KGHSY, CDR2 FQNENV. This CDR3 spans 14 amino acids. V lost 4 bases and J 6 bases, leaving 13 bases between the germline ends. The CDR3 is CASSPREWGQPQHF. The CDR3 nucleotides are TGTGCCAGCAGCCCCCGTGAGTGGGGTCAGCCCCAGCATTTT.

The chain uses TRBV10-3 and TRBJ2-7; TRBD2 matches 10 bases. V lost 3 bases to trimming and J lost 3 bases; unmatched junction nucleotides: 2. CDR1 and CDR2 from the germline V gene are ENHRY and SYGVKD. This CDR3 comprises 14 residues. The CDR3 DNA reads TGTGCCATCAGTGAAGGACTAGCGGTCTACGAGCAGTACTTC. Its translation: CAISEGLAVYEQYF.

V and J are TRBV7-9 and TRBJ1-2; no definite D call. CDR3 size: 12 residues. V lost 11 bases and J lost 6, with 16 bases in between. CDR1 and CDR2 from the germline V gene are SEHNR and FQNEAQ (reference sequence). The CDR3 region is CALGRGNHGYTF. CDR3 in DNA: TGTGCCCTCGGGAGAGGGAATCATGGCTACACCTTC.

The gene calls are TRBV15 and TRBJ1-2; 7 bases match TRBD1. CDR3 length: 14 amino acids. The germline CDR1 and CDR2 sequences are LNHNV and YYDKDF (reference sequence). Losses at the gene ends were 3 bases for V and 6 bases for J; bases not matched to a gene: 7. CDR3 region: CATSRWDRPHGYTF. The CDR3 coding sequence is TGTGCCACCAGCAGGTGGGACAGACCGCATGGCTACACCTTC. Variable domain in full (rest from reference TRBV15 and TRBJ1-2): DAMVIQNPRYQVTQFGKPVTLSCSQTLNHNVMYWYQQKSSQAPKLLFHYYDKDFNNEADTPDNFQSRRPNTSFCFLDIRSPGLGDTAMYLCATSRWDRPHGYTFGSGTRLTVV.

The chain joins TRBV7-9 to TRBJ1-2, with 9 bases lining up with TRBD1. CDR1 is SEHNR and CDR2 is FQNEAQ in the germline V gene (reference sequence). V lost 1 base, J lost 8 bases, and 17 bases stayed unmatched. The CDR3 is made up of 18 amino acids. CDR3 nucleotide sequence: TGTGCCAGCAGCTTAGGGACTTCCGATCCGGGACAGGGAGAAGGCTACACCTTC. It encodes CASSLGTSDPGQGEGYTF.

The V and J genes are TRBV10-2 and TRBJ2-3, with TRBD2 identical over 9 bases. Per the germline V gene, CDR1 is WSHSY and CDR2 is SAAADI. V was clipped by 0 bases and J by 6 bases; unmatched bases: 10. The CDR3 runs 17 residues. CDR3 residues: CASSESNPASGADTQYF. CDR3 nucleotide sequence: TGCGCCAGCAGTGAGTCGAATCCCGCTAGCGGGGCTGATACGCAGTATTTT.

DNA for the CDR3: TGTGCCAGCAGTTACGGGGGGGTTAGCAATCAGCCCCAGCATTTT. Amino acids: CASSYGGVSNQPQHF. The chain has TRBV6-5 and TRBJ1-5, with a weak D call TRBD1 (5 bases). Per the germline V gene, CDR1 is MNHEY and CDR2 is SVGAGI. The V end lost 2 bases, the J end lost 0 bases, and 8 bases lay between the germline ends. The CDR3 length is 15 residues.